This record looks at one TCR beta chain sequence and its context. Antigen specificity is unknown. Primers included in the PCR were 60 Vbeta and 13 Jbeta primers. Here immunoSEQ multiplex PCR was the method, and the copy in TCRdb shows in-frame clones only, minus some. The table records 100,000 to 150,000 clones, 75% to 85% of them present only once. Per the germline V gene, CDR1 is KGHSH and CDR2 is LQKENI. The CDR3 runs 15 residues. Trimming cost V 9 bases and J 4 bases; bases outside gene matches: 11. The data were obtained in a study of cytomegalovirus exposure and HLA in healthy donors. Points from the study as a whole: The number of N-insertions in an Asian-associated ancestry cluster was reportedly below the roughly 620-donor mean in a later analysis.

What was sequenced was PBMCs. This TCR came from a man between 40 and 49 years old in good health and CMV-seronegative. The rearrangement uses TRBV18 and TRBJ1-3; 8 bases match TRBD1. The CDR3 region has the DNA TGTGCCAGTGGAGGGCAGGGGGCTCAGGGAAACACCATATATTTT. Protein: CASGGQGAQGNTIYF.